Listed here is a single TCR beta chain. These data are taken from a study of blood T cell repertoires in COVID-19. The ends were cut back, 4 bases at V and 6 bases at J, with 10 bases in the middle. The CDR3 is made up of 13 amino acids. Source study methods: Reference gene primer amplification gave estimated nucleated cell counts. The data were produced by immunoSEQ multiplex PCR, yet TCRdb's version contains in-frame clones alone and is incomplete. V, J and clone size were drawn from that table, and D and trimming were deduced from the DNA. The table includes 150,000 to 200,000 clones, approximately 88% detected once.

This receptor was obtained from a woman in her fifties or sixties who had recovered from COVID-19. V gene TRBV12-3 or TRBV12-4 combines with J gene TRBJ1-5; tentative D call: TRBD1 (6 bases). The sample taken for sequencing was PBMCs or T cells enriched from blood (not recorded which). The CDR3 spells CASSYGTLQPQHF. The CDR3 DNA sequence: TGTGCCAGCAGTTACGGGACACTTCAGCCCCAGCATTTT.